This T cell receptor (beta chain) was sequenced during a study of response to subunit inactivated influenza vaccine. This clonotype turned up a few times. Its antigen remains unidentified. From the RT-PCR reads, TCRdb called clonotypes with MiXCR, one entry per CDR3 protein. The table has roughly 290,000 distinct CDR3 sequences, 21% seen once. Broader study findings: It was the authors' suggestion that each seasonal influenza vaccination recruits few new T cells.

From germline, CDR1 is SGHTA and CDR2 FQGNSA. This CDR3 is built from 17 residues. The V end was cut by 1 base, the J end by 6 bases, with 19 bases between. Sequenced material: PBMCs from blood, taken around 22 months after vaccination. The rearrangement joins TRBV7-2 to TRBJ1-5; D is perhaps TRBD1 (5 bases). This receptor was obtained from a man aged 50-75 years who received an inactivated influenza vaccine. CDR3 residues: CASSLGGLRGFGQPQHF. CDR3 nucleotides: TGTGCCAGCAGCTTAGGGGGCCTACGGGGGTTTGGTCAGCCCCAGCATTTT.